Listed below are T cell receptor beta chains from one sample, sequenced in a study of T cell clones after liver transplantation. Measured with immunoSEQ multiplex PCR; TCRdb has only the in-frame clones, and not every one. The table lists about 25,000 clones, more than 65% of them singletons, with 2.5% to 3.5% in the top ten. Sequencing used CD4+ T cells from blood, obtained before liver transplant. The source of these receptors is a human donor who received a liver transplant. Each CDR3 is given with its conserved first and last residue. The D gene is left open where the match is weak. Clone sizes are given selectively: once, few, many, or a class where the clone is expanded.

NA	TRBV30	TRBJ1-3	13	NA	TGTGCCCGCGAGGAGGGATCTGGAAACACCATATATTTT	CAREEGSGNTIYF
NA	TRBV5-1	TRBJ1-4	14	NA	TGCGCCAGCAGCTCGGGGAGGGCGGACGAAAAACTGTTTTTT	CASSSGRADEKLFF
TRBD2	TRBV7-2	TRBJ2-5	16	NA	TGTGCCAGCAGCTTACGGACTAGCGGGTTCGGAGAGACCCAGTACTTC	CASSLRTSGFGETQYF
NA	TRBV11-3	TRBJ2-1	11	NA	TGTGCCAGCAGCTTAGCGGGCGAGCAGTTCTTC	CASSLAGEQFF
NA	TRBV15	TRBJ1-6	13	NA	TGTGCCACCAGCAGAGGGCCCAATTCACCCCTCCACTTT	CATSRGPNSPLHF
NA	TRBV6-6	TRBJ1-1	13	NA	TGTGCCAGCAGTTACAGCCAGAACACTGAAGCTTTCTTT	CASSYSQNTEAFF
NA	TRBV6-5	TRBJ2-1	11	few	TGTGCCAGCAGTTTAAACAATGAGCAGTTCTTC	CASSLNNEQFF
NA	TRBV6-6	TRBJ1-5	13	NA	TGTGCCAGCAGTTATGAGGGAATTCAGCCCCAGCATTTT	CASSYEGIQPQHF
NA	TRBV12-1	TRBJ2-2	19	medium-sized	TGTGCCAGCAGCTTATCTGCGTGGTCCCTATACGGACCTACCGGGGAGCTGTTTTTT	CASSLSAWSLYGPTGELFF
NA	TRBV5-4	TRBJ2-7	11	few	TGTGCCAGCAGCTCCTCCTACGAGCAGTACTTC	CASSSSYEQYF
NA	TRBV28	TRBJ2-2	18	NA	TGTGCCAGCAGTTTATCGCGGGACCCTATCTTCTGGGCCGGGGAGCTGTTTTTT	CASSLSRDPIFWAGELFF
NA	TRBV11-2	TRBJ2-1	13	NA	TGTGCCAGCAGCTTGGGTTCCGGACGGACCCAGTTCTTC	CASSLGSGRTQFF
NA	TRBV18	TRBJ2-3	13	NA	TGTGCCAGCTCACGCGTGGGGACAGATACGCAGTATTTT	CASSRVGTDTQYF
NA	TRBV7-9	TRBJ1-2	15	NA	TGTGCCAGCAGCACCGGCAACGAAAATAACTATGGCTACACCTTC	CASSTGNENNYGYTF
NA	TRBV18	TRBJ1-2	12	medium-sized	TGTGCCAGCTCACCGGACTCAAGGGGCTACACCTTC	CASSPDSRGYTF
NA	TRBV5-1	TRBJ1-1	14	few	TGCGCCAGCAGCTACCGTGGGGGGAACACTGAAGCTTTCTTT	CASSYRGGNTEAFF
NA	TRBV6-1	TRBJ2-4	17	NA	TGTGCCAGCAGTGGCCTCCGGGGGGCAGTAACCAAAAACATTCAGTACTTC	CASSGLRGAVTKNIQYF
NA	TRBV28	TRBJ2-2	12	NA	TGTGCCAGCAGTTTAGGGGTCGGGGAGCTGTTTTTT	CASSLGVGELFF
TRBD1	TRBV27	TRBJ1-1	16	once	TGTGCCAGCAGTTCCGCGGACAGGACGAAGAACACTGAAGCTTTCTTT	CASSSADRTKNTEAFF
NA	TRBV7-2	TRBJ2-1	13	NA	TGTGCCAGCAGCTTAGCAGGGAGCAATGAGCAGTTCTTC	CASSLAGSNEQFF
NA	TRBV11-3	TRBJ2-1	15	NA	TGTGCCAGCAGCTTAGCGGGGGGCGACCGTAATGAGCAGTTCTTC	CASSLAGGDRNEQFF
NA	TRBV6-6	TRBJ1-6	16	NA	TGTGCCAGCAGTTACACCGGGTCCGGCAGGGCCCCACCCCTCCACTTT	CASSYTGSGRAPPLHF
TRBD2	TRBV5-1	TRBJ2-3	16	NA	TGCGCCAGCAGCGTGACCCGGACTAGCGGGGTAGATACGCAGTATTTT	CASSVTRTSGVDTQYF
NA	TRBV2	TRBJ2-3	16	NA	TGTGCCAGCACCATGAGCCGGGACGCCAGGTCCGATACGCAGTATTTT	CASTMSRDARSDTQYF
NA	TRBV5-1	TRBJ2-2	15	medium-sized	TGCGCCAGCAGCTTGGGACTAGCGAACACCGGGGAGCTGTTTTTT	CASSLGLANTGELFF
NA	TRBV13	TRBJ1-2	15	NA	TGTGCCAGCAGCTATGGTGGGGGGGGAGGCTATGGCTACACCTTC	CASSYGGGGGYGYTF
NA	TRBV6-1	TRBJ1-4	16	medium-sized	TGTGCCAGCAGTGAAGCGGGCACAACAACTAATGAAAAACTGTTTTTT	CASSEAGTTTNEKLFF
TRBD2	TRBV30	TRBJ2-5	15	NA	TGTGCCTGGAGTGCACTAGCGGGGGGGCGGGAGACCCAGTACTTC	CAWSALAGGRETQYF
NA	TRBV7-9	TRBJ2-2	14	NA	TGTGCCAGCAGCTTAAACTCGAACACCGGGGAGCTGTTTTTT	CASSLNSNTGELFF
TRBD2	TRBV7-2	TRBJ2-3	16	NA	TGTGCCAGCAGCTTCGGGACTAGCGGGGGCACAGATACGCAGTATTTT	CASSFGTSGGTDTQYF
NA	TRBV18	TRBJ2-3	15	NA	TGTGCCAGCTCACACGACAGACTGGCAGCAGATACGCAGTATTTT	CASSHDRLAADTQYF
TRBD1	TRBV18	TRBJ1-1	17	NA	TGTGCCAGCTCACCACGGGGACAGGGGGCAATGAACACTGAAGCTTTCTTT	CASSPRGQGAMNTEAFF